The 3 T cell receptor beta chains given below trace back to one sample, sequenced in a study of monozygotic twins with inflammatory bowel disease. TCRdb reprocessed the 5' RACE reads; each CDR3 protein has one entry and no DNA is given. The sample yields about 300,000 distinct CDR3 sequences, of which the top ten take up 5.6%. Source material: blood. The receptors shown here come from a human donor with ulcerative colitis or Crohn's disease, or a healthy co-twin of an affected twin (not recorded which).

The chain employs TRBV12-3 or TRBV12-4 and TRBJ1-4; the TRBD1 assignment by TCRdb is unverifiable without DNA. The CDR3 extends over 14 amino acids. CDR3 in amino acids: CASSKPPGNEKLFF.

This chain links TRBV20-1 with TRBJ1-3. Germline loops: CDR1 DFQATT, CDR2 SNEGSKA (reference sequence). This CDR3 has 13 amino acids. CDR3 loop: CSAREYSGNTIYF.

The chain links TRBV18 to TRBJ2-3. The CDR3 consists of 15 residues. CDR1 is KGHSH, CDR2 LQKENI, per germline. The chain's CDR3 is CASSQVPASTDTQYF.